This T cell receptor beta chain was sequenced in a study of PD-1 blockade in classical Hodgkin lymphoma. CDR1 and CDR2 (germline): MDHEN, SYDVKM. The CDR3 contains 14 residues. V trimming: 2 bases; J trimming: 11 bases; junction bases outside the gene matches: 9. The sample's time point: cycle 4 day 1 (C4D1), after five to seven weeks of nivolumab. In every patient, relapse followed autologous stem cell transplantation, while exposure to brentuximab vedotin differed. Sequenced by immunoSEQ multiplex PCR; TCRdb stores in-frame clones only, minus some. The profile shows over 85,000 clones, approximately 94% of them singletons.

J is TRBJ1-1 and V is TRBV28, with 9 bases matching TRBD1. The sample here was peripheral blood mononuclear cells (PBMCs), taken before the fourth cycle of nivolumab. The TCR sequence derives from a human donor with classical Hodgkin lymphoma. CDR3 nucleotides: TGTGCCAGCAGTTTACCCAGGACAGGGGCATCGGCTTTCTTT. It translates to CASSLPRTGASAFF.